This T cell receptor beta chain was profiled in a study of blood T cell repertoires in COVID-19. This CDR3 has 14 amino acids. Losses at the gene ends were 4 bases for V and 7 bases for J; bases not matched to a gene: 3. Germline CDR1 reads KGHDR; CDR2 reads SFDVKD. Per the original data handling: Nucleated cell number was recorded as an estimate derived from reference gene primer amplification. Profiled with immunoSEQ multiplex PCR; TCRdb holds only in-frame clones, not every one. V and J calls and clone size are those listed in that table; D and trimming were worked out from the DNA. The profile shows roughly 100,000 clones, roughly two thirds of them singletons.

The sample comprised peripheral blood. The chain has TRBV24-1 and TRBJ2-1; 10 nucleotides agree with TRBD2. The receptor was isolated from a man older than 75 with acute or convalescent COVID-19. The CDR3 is CATSESSGRNEQFF. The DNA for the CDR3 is TGTGCCACCAGTGAGTCTAGCGGGAGAAATGAGCAGTTCTTC.